The clone carrying this TCR beta chain was found a few times. Antigen: not known. The sample comes from a study of OX40 agonist ivuxolimab in advanced cancers. Study overall: Cancers in dose escalation were hepatocellular, melanoma, renal cell and head and neck. People who had prior anti-PD-1, anti-PD-L1 or anti-CTLA-4 therapy could take part, and around 39% had some. Study-level results: Clonal expansion from baseline to week 6 occurred in both CD4+ and CD8+ T cells.

The CDR3 runs 14 residues. The V gene's germline CDR1 is MNHNS and CDR2 SASEGT. V dropped 7 bases and J dropped 4 bases, with 17 bases sitting between them. Profiling relied on immunoSEQ multiplex PCR, and the TCRdb table lists in-frame clones only, not all of them. The data contain about 70,000 clones, approximately 80% of them singletons. The sequences come from CD4+ or CD8+ T cells sorted from blood, collected in a trial of the OX40 agonist ivuxolimab. The gene calls are TRBV6-1 and TRBJ2-7, with D possibly matching TRBD1 (6 bases). The source of this sequence is an adult with an advanced solid tumor such as melanoma, head and neck, liver or kidney cancer. The CDR3 coding sequence is TGTGCCAGCACGAAGGGGGTAACAGGTTACGAGCAGTACTTC. Protein sequence: CASTKGVTGYEQYF.